This T cell receptor beta chain was profiled in a study of regulatory T cells in long-lasting Graves disease. Broader study findings: Favored usage of TRBV28, TRBJ1-2 and TRBJ2-5 was recorded in persistent disease.

In this sample, this clonotype turned up many times. No antigen is known for it. HTBI primers from iRepertoire and Arm-PCR of CDR3 regions yielded the TCR beta libraries. One entry per CDR3 protein, called by TCRdb with MiXCR from the multiplex PCR reads. Of about 220,000 distinct CDR3 sequences in the sample, roughly 19% are singletons; the top ten hold 10% to 15%. Germline V gene data show CDR1 as DFQATT and CDR2 as SNEGSKA (reference sequence). This CDR3 comprises 15 residues. Trimming pared 2 bases from V and 3 bases from J, leaving 14 bases between. Time point noted: newly diagnosed GD, antithyroid drugs for less than 3 months. From PBMCs, RNA was extracted and then used to make the TCR library. Those enrolled as patients came out of an endocrinology department in Xi'an, China. This sample also belongs to another study, concerning T cells in Graves' hyperthyroidism and ophthalmopathy.

This sequence joins TRBV20-1 and TRBJ2-4; D call uncertain. The sequence was collected from a woman aged 25-40 years with Graves disease. The sequencing used peripheral blood mononuclear cells (PBMCs), collected at new diagnosis, from a patient treated with antithyroid drugs. The CDR3 protein is CSARHVGMDKNIQYF. The CDR3 DNA reads TGCAGTGCTAGACATGTAGGGATGGACAAAAACATTCAGTACTTC.